One TCR beta chain is described in this entry. The PCR used 60 Vbeta and 13 Jbeta primers. TCRdb's table, derived via immunoSEQ multiplex PCR, lists solely in-frame clones and lacks some. The sample holds some 130,000 clones; roughly four fifths are singletons and the top ten take around 1.8%. The ends were cut back, 2 bases at V and 3 bases at J, with 16 bases in the middle. The CDR3 runs to 16 residues. Germline V lookup: CDR1 SGHDN, CDR2 FVKESK. The sample is drawn from a study of cytomegalovirus exposure and HLA in healthy donors. The source of this sequence is a woman aged 50 to 60 in good health and CMV-seronegative. This chain connects TRBV14 to TRBJ1-1, with D perhaps TRBD1 (5 bases). The sequencing input was PBMCs. The DNA for the CDR3 is TGTGCCAGCAGCCAATACGCCGGAAGGGGCTACACTGAAGCTTTCTTT. This codes for CASSQYAGRGYTEAFF. The whole variable domain, filled in from reference TRBV14 and TRBJ1-1, reads EAGVTQFPSHSVIEKGQTVTLRCDPISGHDNLYWYRRVMGKEIKFLLHFVKESKQDESGMPNNRFLAERTGGTYSTLKVQPAELEDSGVYFCASSQYAGRGYTEAFFGQGTRLTVV.